These T cell receptor beta chains were read from a single sample in a study of T-cell memory formation after mild COVID-19. TCRdb re-derived calls from the 5' RACE reads in MiXCR, one entry per CDR3 protein. The profile covers around 310,000 distinct CDR3 sequences, with approximately 14% appearing a single time and around 20% taken by the ten largest. The sequenced sample consisted of PBMCs or a T cell subset sorted from them (not recorded which). The receptor source for this set is a man younger than 30 who had mild COVID-19 (a few samples of this study predate the infection). Cell type and time point are not known. Each CDR3 is given with its conserved first and last residue. D genes are given only for firm matches. Rows give clone size only sometimes, using once, few, many, or a class for an expanded clone.

v_call	clone_size	d_call	j_call	cdr3_aa	cdr3_nt
TRBV6-6	few	TRBD1	TRBJ2-7	CASSYSHRGPKAPYEQYF	TGTGCCAGCAGTTACTCGCACAGGGGACCCAAGGCCCCCTACGAGCAGTACTTC
TRBV12-3/TRBV12-4	.	.	TRBJ1-6	CASRQNGVVHSPLHF	TGTGCCAGCAGGCAAAACGGGGTTGTGCATTCACCCCTCCACTTT
TRBV20-1	few	TRBD1	TRBJ1-5	CSANRGGGYSNQPQHF	TGCAGTGCTAACAGGGGGGGAGGATATAGCAATCAGCCCCAGCATTTT
TRBV19	many	.	TRBJ1-2	CASKGGGYTF	TGTGCCAGTAAGGGAGGTGGCTACACCTTC
TRBV5-5	few	.	TRBJ1-6	CASSARGPLNSPLHF	TGTGCCAGCAGCGCCAGAGGGCCCCTTAATTCACCCCTCCACTTT
TRBV7-2	few	.	TRBJ2-1	CASSPSGARGFF	TGTGCCAGCAGCCCTTCGGGGGCGAGGGGGTTCTTC
TRBV4-3	.	.	TRBJ2-5	CASSLTDSGTQYF	TGCGCCAGCAGCCTTACCGATTCGGGGACCCAGTACTTC
TRBV7-2	many	.	TRBJ2-5	CASSSFSKETQYF	TGTGCCAGCAGCTCTTTCAGTAAAGAGACCCAGTACTTC
TRBV29-1	few	.	TRBJ1-1	CSVDTGSSTEAFF	TGCAGCGTTGACACAGGGTCGTCCACTGAAGCTTTCTTT
TRBV11-2	few	.	TRBJ1-2	CASSRGAGFNYGYTF	TGTGCCAGCAGCCGAGGAGCGGGATTTAACTATGGCTACACCTTC
TRBV20-1	few	.	TRBJ2-7	CSARGDRDKDYEQYF	TGCAGTGCGAGGGGCGACCGGGACAAGGACTACGAGCAGTACTTC
TRBV20-1	.	.	TRBJ2-7	CSAHRGRAYEQYF	TGCAGTGCTCACCGGGGGCGCGCCTACGAGCAGTACTTC